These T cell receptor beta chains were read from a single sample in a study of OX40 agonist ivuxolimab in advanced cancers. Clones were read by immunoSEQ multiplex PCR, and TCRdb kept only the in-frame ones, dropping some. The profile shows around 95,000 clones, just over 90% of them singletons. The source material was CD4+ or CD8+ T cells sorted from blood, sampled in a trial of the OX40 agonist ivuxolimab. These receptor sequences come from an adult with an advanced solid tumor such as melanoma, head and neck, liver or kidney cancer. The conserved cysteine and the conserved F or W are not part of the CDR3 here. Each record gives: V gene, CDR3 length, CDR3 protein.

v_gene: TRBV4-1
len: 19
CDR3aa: ASSQALWPTVGRGPGNTIY

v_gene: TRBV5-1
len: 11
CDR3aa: ASSLGTNEKLF

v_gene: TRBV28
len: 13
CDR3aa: ASSTPGTGNQPQH

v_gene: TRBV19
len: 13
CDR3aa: ASSKVSADNYGYT

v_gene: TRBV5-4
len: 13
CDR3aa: ASSPGAGGRDEQF

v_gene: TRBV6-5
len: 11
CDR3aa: AGRSSGANVLT

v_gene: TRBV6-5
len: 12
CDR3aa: ASSSNDRAGGYT

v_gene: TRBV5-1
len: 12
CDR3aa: ASSWHRGDQPQH

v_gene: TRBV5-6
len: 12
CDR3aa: ASSLGELNYGYT

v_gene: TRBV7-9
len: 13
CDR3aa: ASSSGLAGTDTQY

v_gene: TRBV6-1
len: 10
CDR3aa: ATQGTDYEQY

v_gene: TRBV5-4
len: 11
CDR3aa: ASSLGGEETQY

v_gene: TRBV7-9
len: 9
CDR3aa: ASSSRFEQY

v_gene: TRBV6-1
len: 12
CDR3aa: ASSRRGASYEQY

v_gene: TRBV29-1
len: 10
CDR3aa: SDTGRTYEQY

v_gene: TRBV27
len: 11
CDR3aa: ASSLGNNYGYT